This paragraph reports one T cell receptor beta chain. This sample is drawn from a study of T cell responses to AZD1222 COVID-19 vaccine. Sequencing used immunoSEQ multiplex PCR; TCRdb keeps in-frame clones, though not all of them. The sample has some 150,000 clones; about 91% are singletons. Germline CDR1 and CDR2: SQVTM and ANQGSEA. The CDR3 runs 15 residues. V lost 1 base and J lost 7, with 16 bases in between. The receptor was isolated from an adult in good health. The sample here was peripheral blood, taken on day 0 of MenACWY control vaccination. The genes are TRBV29-1 and TRBJ1-4, with a weak D call TRBD1 (6 bases). The CDR3 nucleotides read TGCAGCGTTGAAGTAGGACGAGGGGGAGGTGAAAAACTGTTTTTT. Its protein product is CSVEVGRGGGEKLFF.